This entry concerns a single T cell receptor (beta chain). The CDR3 is 16 residues long. Trimming took 0 bases from V and 6 from J; bases not matched to a gene: 12. From germline, CDR1 is SGHRS and CDR2 YFSETQ. The sample originates from a study of blood T cell repertoires in COVID-19. Study summary: The United States, Italy and Spain were the sources of the acute and convalescent COVID-19 samples.

The table came from immunoSEQ multiplex PCR; TCRdb's copy has only in-frame clones and leaves some out. The data contain fewer than 500,000 clones, roughly 87% of them singletons. Self-reported history from a screening survey and questionnaire set each donor's cohort. The chain combines TRBV5-1 with TRBJ2-7; 7 nucleotides agree with TRBD1. This TCR came from a woman aged 18-29 years who had recovered from COVID-19. Material: PBMCs or T cells enriched from blood (not recorded which). Written as DNA, the CDR3 is TGCGCCAGCAGCTTGGGGCCAAGACAGGGCCCGTCCGAGCAGTACTTC. This codes for CASSLGPRQGPSEQYF.